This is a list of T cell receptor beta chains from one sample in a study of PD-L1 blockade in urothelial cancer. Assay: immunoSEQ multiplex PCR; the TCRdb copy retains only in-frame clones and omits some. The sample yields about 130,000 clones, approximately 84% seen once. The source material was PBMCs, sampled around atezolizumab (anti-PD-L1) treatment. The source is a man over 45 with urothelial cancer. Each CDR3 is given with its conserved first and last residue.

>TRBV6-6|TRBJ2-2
CASRTGTEDTGELFF
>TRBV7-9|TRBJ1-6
CASSPQGQSSYNSPLHF
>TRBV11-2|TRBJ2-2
CASSLLTGELFF
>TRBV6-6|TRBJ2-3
CASSNSGRATDTQYF
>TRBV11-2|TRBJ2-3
CASSSRLVGTDTQYF
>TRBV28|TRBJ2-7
CASSLGPIEQYF
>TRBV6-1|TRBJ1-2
CASSGTGGPNYGYTF
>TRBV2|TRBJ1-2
CASSDQGNYGYTF
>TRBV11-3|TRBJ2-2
CASSPPGGELFF
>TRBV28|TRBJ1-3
CASRPSRGQGFFTIYF
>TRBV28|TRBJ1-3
CASSAPGSGNTIYF
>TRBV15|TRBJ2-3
CATSSDPQGSKDTQYF
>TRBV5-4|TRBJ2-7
CASSLSGSMYEQYF
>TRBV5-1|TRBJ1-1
CASRSTGLEAFF
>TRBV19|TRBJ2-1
CASSPLDRSYNEQFF
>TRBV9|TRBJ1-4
CASSVEAGRNEKLFF
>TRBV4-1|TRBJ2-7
CASSQDSGPYEQYF
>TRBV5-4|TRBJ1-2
CASSLPGRYGYTF
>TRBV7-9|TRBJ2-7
CASSLGTFYEQYF
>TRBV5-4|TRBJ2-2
CASSRDRVGGELFF
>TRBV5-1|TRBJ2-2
CASSLVLPNTGELFF
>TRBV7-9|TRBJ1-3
CASSFERNSGNTIYF
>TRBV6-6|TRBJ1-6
CASSTEGTGGSPLHF
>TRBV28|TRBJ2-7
CASSLPGTASYEQYF
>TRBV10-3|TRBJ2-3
CAISERGGRGTDTQYF